This passage covers 27 T cell receptor beta chains from one sample sequenced in a study of memory CD4+ T cells and cytomegalovirus serostatus. Profiling relied on immunoSEQ multiplex PCR, and the TCRdb table lists in-frame clones only, not all of them. The table shows 55,000 to 60,000 clones, with 80% to 85% occurring only once. The sort gate was single viable CD3+CD4+CD8-CD45RO+ cells for memory CD4+ T cells. Sequencing used memory CD4+ T cells from blood. Receptor source: an adult in good health and CMV-seronegative.

This clone was detected once. J is TRBJ2-1 and V is TRBV7-9, with D perhaps matching TRBD2 (5 bases). The germline V and J ends were trimmed by 8 bases and 7 bases, with 18 bases remaining between them. Per germline, CDR1 SEHNR and CDR2 FQNEAQ (reference sequence). The CDR3 sequence is 14 residues long. CDR3 sequence reads: CASAKGGPGNEQFF. CDR3 sequence (DNA): TGTGCCAGCGCTAAAGGCGGGCCGGGGAATGAGCAGTTCTTC.

The chain uses TRBV9 and TRBJ2-7; D gene ambiguous. The V gene lost 1 base and the J gene lost 3 bases, with 11 bases spanning the gap. Germline CDR1 is SGDLS and CDR2 is YYNGEE. There are 14 residues in the CDR3. The CDR3 bases are TGTGCCAGCAGCGTAACCGCGCCGGACTACGAGCAGTACTTC. It specifies CASSVTAPDYEQYF.

V usage is TRBV7-9 and J usage is TRBJ2-1, with 7 bases lining up with TRBD2. V dropped 4 bases and J dropped 8; count of bases not matched to a gene: 14. Germline CDR1 SEHNR, CDR2 FQNEAQ (reference sequence). This CDR3 is 16 amino acids long. The CDR3 DNA reads as TGTGCCAGCAGCTGGGGTCCTCGCGGGAGTTTGTATGAGCAGTTCTTC. Its translation: CASSWGPRGSLYEQFF.

The chain carries TRBV27 and TRBJ1-2; 7 nucleotides line up with TRBD1. The CDR3 covers 15 residues. V dropped 5 bases and J dropped 1; count of bases not matched to a gene: 7. The germline CDR1 and CDR2 sequences are MNHEY and SMNVEV (reference sequence). The CDR3 protein is CASSIDRDYNYGYTF. The DNA of the CDR3 is TGTGCCAGCAGTATAGACAGGGATTATAACTATGGCTACACCTTC.

The chain couples TRBV25-1 to TRBJ1-2; D remains unclear. Germline values: CDR1 MGHDK, CDR2 SYGVNS. V was cut by 2 bases and J by 6 bases, with 19 bases left in between. The CDR3 runs to 16 residues. The CDR3 nucleotides are TGTGCCAGCAGTGAAAATTCGTTACGCCGGCGGAATGGCTACACCTTC. Translation gives CASSENSLRRRNGYTF.

This chain joins TRBV28 and TRBJ1-1, with D maybe TRBD1 (6 bases). Trimming removed 7 bases from V and 0 bases from J, with 18 bases in between. Germline CDR1 reads MDHEN; CDR2 reads SYDVKM. This CDR3 has 16 amino acids. The CDR3 coding sequence is TGTGCCAGCATCTCCTCCGACAGGATCATGAACACTGAAGCTTTCTTT. This translates into CASISSDRIMNTEAFF.

V is TRBV21-1 and J is TRBJ2-4; TRBD2 is the table's D call and was not checked against the DNA. TRBV21-1 is assigned pseudogene status. This CDR3 region has 19 residues. CDR3 in amino acids: CASSNTGSSPYHAKNIQYF. The CDR3 DNA is TGTGCCAGCAGCAATACCGGGAGTTCACCCTACCACGCCAAAAACATTCAGTACTTC.

The chain carries TRBV6-1 and TRBJ2-2; D gene ambiguous. CDR1 and CDR2 from the germline V gene are MNHNS and SASEGT. The V end was cut by 6 bases, the J end by 0 bases, with 11 bases between. The CDR3 length is 15 residues. This CDR3 is CASRLTIANTGELFF. CDR3 in DNA: TGTGCCAGCAGACTTACTATAGCGAACACCGGGGAGCTGTTTTTT.

The V and J genes are TRBV6-1 and TRBJ1-5; 8 nucleotides match TRBD1. Germline trimming cut 8 bases from V and 2 bases from J; bases unmatched to any gene: 8. From germline, CDR1 is MNHNS and CDR2 SASEGT. The CDR3 has 15 amino acids. CDR3 bases: TGTGCCAGCGGCTCTGAGGGACAGGGCAATCAGCCCCAGCATTTT. Its translation is CASGSEGQGNQPQHF.

This chain uses TRBV30 with TRBJ2-3, with 8 bases lining up with TRBD2. Germline CDR1 GTSNPN, CDR2 SVGIG (reference sequence). With 0 bases clipped from V and 5 bases from J, the junction kept 7 bases outside the gene matches. The CDR3 is made up of 15 amino acids. CDR3 amino acids: CAWSVSGRVGDTQYF. Written as DNA, the CDR3 is TGTGCCTGGAGTGTAAGCGGGAGAGTGGGAGATACGCAGTATTTT. Full variable domain (outside the CDR3, taken from reference TRBV30 and TRBJ2-3): SQTIHQWPATLVQPVGSPLSLECTVEGTSNPNLYWYRQAAGRGLQLLFYSVGIGQISSEVPQNLSASRPQDRQFILSSKKLLLSDSGFYLCAWSVSGRVGDTQYFGPGTRLTVL.

The rearrangement joins TRBV7-2 to TRBJ1-2; unclear D gene. CDR1 SGHTA and CDR2 FQGNSA come from the germline V gene. V lost 5 bases to trimming and J lost 6 bases, with 13 bases between them. This CDR3 contains 13 residues. The CDR3 spells CASSPNKGDGYTF. CDR3 bases: TGTGCCAGCAGCCCGAATAAAGGAGATGGCTACACCTTC.

The rearrangement joins TRBV15 to TRBJ2-1; 13 bases align to TRBD2. The length of the CDR3 is 14 residues. V gave up 3 bases and J gave up 8 bases; unmatched junction bases: 1. Germline CDR1 and CDR2: LNHNV and YYDKDF (reference sequence). The CDR3 is CATSSGLAGDEQFF. Here the CDR3 DNA reads TGTGCCACCAGCAGTGGACTAGCGGGAGATGAGCAGTTCTTC.

Note on this clone: Other DNA sequences of this sample code for an identical CDR3. This chain joins TRBV7-6 and TRBJ1-2; D is possibly TRBD1 (5 bases). Trimming left V 2 bases short and J 5 bases short, with 6 bases between. The CDR3 is 12 residues long. Germline V lookup: CDR1 SGHVS, CDR2 FNYEAQ. DNA for the CDR3: TGTGCCAGCAGCTTATCAGGGTATGGCTACACCTTC. Translating it yields CASSLSGYGYTF.

The J gene is TRBJ2-1, the V gene TRBV7-3; 12 nucleotides align to TRBD2. Germline V gene data show CDR1 as SGHTA and CDR2 as FQGTGA. Unmatched junction bases numbered 4, after V lost 6 bases and J lost 4 bases. The length of the CDR3 is 15 residues. The CDR3 DNA sequence: TGTGCCAGCAGTAAGACTAGCGGGAGTTACAATGAGCAGTTCTTC. Its translation is CASSKTSGSYNEQFF.

This chain joins TRBV4-1 and TRBJ1-2, with D possibly being TRBD1 (6 bases). This CDR3 has 11 amino acids. CDR1 is MGHRA and CDR2 is YSYEKL in the germline V gene. Trimming pared 5 bases from V and 8 bases from J, leaving 9 bases between. The CDR3 loop is CASSDRGGYTF. The CDR3 DNA reads as TGCGCCAGCAGCGATAGGGGGGGCTACACCTTC.

J is TRBJ1-5 and V is TRBV6-6, with D hard to call. V lost 2 bases and J lost 1, with 12 bases in between. The CDR3 consists of 16 residues. CDR1 is MNHNY and CDR2 is SVGAGI in the germline V gene (reference sequence). The CDR3 loop is CASSYGRGLSNQPQHF. In nucleotides, the CDR3 is TGTGCCAGCAGTTACGGTCGGGGTCTAAGCAATCAGCCCCAGCATTTT.

This chain uses TRBV9 with TRBJ2-3, with 8 bases lining up with TRBD1. J lost 6 bases, V lost 0 bases, and 15 bases had no gene match. The germline V gene has CDR1 SGDLS and CDR2 YYNGEE. The CDR3 loop spans 18 amino acids. The CDR3 reads CASSVATRTGGKVDTQYF. CDR3 DNA sequence: TGTGCCAGCAGCGTAGCTACCCGAACAGGGGGAAAGGTGGATACGCAGTATTTT.

The rearrangement links TRBV5-4 to TRBJ1-5; 7 bases map to TRBD1. Germline CDR1 reads SGHNT; CDR2 reads YYREEE (reference sequence). This CDR3 has 15 amino acids. J gave up 3 bases and V 4 bases, and 7 bases lay outside the gene matches. The CDR3 sequence: CASSRGGGNNQPQHF. The DNA of the CDR3 is TGTGCCAGCAGCCGTGGAGGGGGCAACAATCAGCCCCAGCATTTT.

The rearrangement links TRBV11-1 to TRBJ2-1, with a tentative D call TRBD2 (5 bases). The germline CDR1 and CDR2 sequences are SGHAT and FQDESV (reference sequence). This CDR3 is built from 15 residues. V was clipped by 1 base and J by 4 bases, with 11 bases between them. CDR3 in amino acids: CASSLVPGIYNEQFF. The CDR3 DNA is TGTGCCAGCAGCTTAGTACCGGGAATTTACAATGAGCAGTTCTTC.

This clone was found a few times. The chain combines TRBV18 with TRBJ2-1; 9 nucleotides line up with TRBD2. CDR1 is KGHSH and CDR2 is LQKENI in the germline V gene. This CDR3 contains 16 residues. V lost 6 bases, J lost 5 bases, and 11 bases stayed unmatched. CDR3 DNA sequence: TGTGCCAGCTCCCACGGCTTAGCGGGAGCTCACAATGAGCAGTTCTTC. Encoded protein: CASSHGLAGAHNEQFF.

V usage is TRBV7-2 and J usage is TRBJ2-3; 7 bases are shared with TRBD2. Germline lookup yields CDR1 SGHTA and CDR2 FQGNSA. The CDR3 is 17 amino acids. V shed 1 base and J 2 bases; nucleotides not matched to a gene: 9. The CDR3 DNA is TGTGCCAGCAGCTTAGTTCCAGCGGGGTCCCCCACAGATACGCAGTATTTT. It translates to CASSLVPAGSPTDTQYF.

The chain has TRBV5-8 and TRBJ1-4; TRBD1 agrees at 8 bases. This CDR3 is 15 amino acids long. V shed 1 base, J shed 4 bases, and the junction held 3 bases outside the gene matches. CDR1 and CDR2 (germline): SGHTS, YDEGEE. The CDR3 loop reads CASSLMGQVNEKLFF. The DNA for the CDR3 is TGTGCCAGCAGCTTGATGGGACAGGTTAATGAAAAACTGTTTTTT.

This clone has only a few counts. V gene TRBV30 combines with J gene TRBJ1-2; D unclear. The germline CDR1 and CDR2 sequences are GTSNPN and SVGIG (reference sequence). The ends were cut back, 1 base at V and 8 bases at J, with 23 bases in the middle. The CDR3 is made up of 16 amino acids. The CDR3 here is CAWSAKGGRGVWGYTF. The CDR3 DNA sequence: TGTGCCTGGAGTGCCAAGGGCGGTCGGGGAGTGTGGGGCTACACCTTC. The variable domain in full, completed from reference TRBV30 and TRBJ1-2, reads SQTIHQWPATLVQPVGSPLSLECTVEGTSNPNLYWYRQAAGRGLQLLFYSVGIGQISSEVPQNLSASRPQDRQFILSSKKLLLSDSGFYLCAWSAKGGRGVWGYTFGSGTRLTVV.

Only a few counts were recorded for this clone. An end of the junction differs from the germline gene, which may be a read error. The chain joins TRBV5-1 to TRBJ1-4; perhaps TRBD1 as D (5 bases). Looked up from germline, CDR1 is SGHRS and CDR2 is YFSETQ. The CDR3 runs 16 residues. DNA for the CDR3: TGCGCCAGCAGCTTGGTCCCGGGGCCAACAAATGAAAAACTGTTTTTT. Protein: CASSLVPGPTNEKLFF.

The CDR3 loop is CASSQLPDSEETQYF. CDR3 in DNA: TGTGCCAGCTCACAATTGCCGGATTCGGAAGAGACCCAGTACTTC. The rearrangement links TRBV18 to TRBJ2-5; D remains ambiguous. The germline V gene has CDR1 KGHSH and CDR2 LQKENI. The CDR3 loop spans 15 amino acids. Trimming removed 4 bases at V and 3 bases at J, with 15 bases between.

The chain is built from TRBV20-1 and TRBJ1-1; D gene unclear. CDR3 length: 11 amino acids. Germline V gene sequence: CDR1 DFQATT, CDR2 SNEGSKA (reference sequence). The germline V and J ends were trimmed by 3 bases and 4 bases, with 6 bases remaining between them. The CDR3 bases are TGCAGTGCTAGTCCCTCCACTGAAGCTTTCTTT. This encodes CSASPSTEAFF.

This chain links TRBV7-2 with TRBJ1-5, with D perhaps matching TRBD1 (5 bases). CDR3 length equals 14 residues. V gave up 1 base and J gave up 2 bases, with 6 bases separating them. Germline CDR1 reads SGHTA; CDR2 reads FQGNSA. The DNA of the CDR3 is TGTGCCAGCAGCTTAGGGGGGGGCAATCAGCCCCAGCATTTT. Translating gives CASSLGGGNQPQHF. Full variable domain (missing parts from reference TRBV7-2 and TRBJ1-5): GAGVSQSPSNKVTEKGKDVELRCDPISGHTALYWYRQSLGQGLEFLIYFQGNSAPDKSGLPSDRFSAERTGGSVSTLTIQRTQQEDSAVYLCASSLGGGNQPQHFGDGTRLSIL.